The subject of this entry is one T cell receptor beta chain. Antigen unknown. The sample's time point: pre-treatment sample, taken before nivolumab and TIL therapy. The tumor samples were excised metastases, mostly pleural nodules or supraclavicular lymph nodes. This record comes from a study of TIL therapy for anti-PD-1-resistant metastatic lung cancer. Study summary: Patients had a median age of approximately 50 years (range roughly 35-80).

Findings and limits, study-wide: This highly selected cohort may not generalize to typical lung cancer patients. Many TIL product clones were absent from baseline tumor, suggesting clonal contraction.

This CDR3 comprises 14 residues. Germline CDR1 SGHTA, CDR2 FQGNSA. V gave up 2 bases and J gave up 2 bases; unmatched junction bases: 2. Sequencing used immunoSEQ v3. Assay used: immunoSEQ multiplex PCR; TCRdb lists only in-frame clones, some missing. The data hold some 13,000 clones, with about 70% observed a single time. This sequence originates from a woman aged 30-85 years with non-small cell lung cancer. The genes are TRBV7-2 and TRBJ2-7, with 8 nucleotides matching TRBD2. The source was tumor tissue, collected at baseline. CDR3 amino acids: CASSLTSGAYEQYF. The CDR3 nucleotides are TGTGCCAGCAGCTTAACTAGCGGAGCCTACGAGCAGTACTTC. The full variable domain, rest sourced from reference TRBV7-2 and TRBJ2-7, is GAGVSQSPSNKVTEKGKDVELRCDPISGHTALYWYRQSLGQGLEFLIYFQGNSAPDKSGLPSDRFSAERTGGSVSTLTIQRTQQEDSAVYLCASSLTSGAYEQYFGPGTRLTVT.